A selection of T cell receptor beta chains follows, all from one sample in a study of identical twins. A single record per CDR3 protein comes from TCRdb applying MiXCR to the 5' RACE reads. The repertoire holds about 890,000 distinct CDR3 sequences, with about 12% as singletons. These same data were also listed under a study on yellow fever vaccine responses in identical twins.

The sequencing sample was made of PBMCs. These receptors were obtained from a woman aged 18-29 years in good health. The CDR3 runs from the conserved cysteine through the conserved F or W. The D gene is left open where the match is weak. Rows may omit the clone size; those that give it use once, few, many or a size class.

d_call: .; v_call: TRBV5-1; j_call: TRBJ2-1; clone_size: .; cdr3_nt: TGCGCCAGCAGCTTGGCGGGATTCGCCTACAATGAGCAGTTCTTC; cdr3_aa: CASSLAGFAYNEQFF
d_call: TRBD2; v_call: TRBV5-5; j_call: TRBJ2-3; clone_size: few; cdr3_nt: TGTGCCAGCAGCTTGGCCCTGGCGGGGGTTCTCCCCGAGGATCAGTATTTT; cdr3_aa: CASSLALAGVLPEDQYF
d_call: .; v_call: TRBV12-3/TRBV12-4; j_call: TRBJ1-1; clone_size: many; cdr3_nt: TGTGCCAGCAGGGGCCGCGACAATAACATGAACACTGAAGCTTTCTTT; cdr3_aa: CASRGRDNNMNTEAFF
d_call: .; v_call: TRBV12-3/TRBV12-4; j_call: TRBJ2-3; clone_size: .; cdr3_nt: TGTGCCAGCAGTCCAACATCGAGTCTTAGCACAGATACGCAGTATTTT; cdr3_aa: CASSPTSSLSTDTQYF
d_call: .; v_call: TRBV5-1; j_call: TRBJ2-5; clone_size: few; cdr3_nt: TGCGCCAGCAGCTTGGCCGTGGCAAGACAAGAGACCCAGTACTTC; cdr3_aa: CASSLAVARQETQYF
d_call: .; v_call: TRBV29-1; j_call: TRBJ2-5; clone_size: few; cdr3_nt: TGCAGCGTTGAGATCCCCGCTATGGGAGAGACCCAGTACTTC; cdr3_aa: CSVEIPAMGETQYF
d_call: TRBD1; v_call: TRBV7-1; j_call: TRBJ2-6; clone_size: few; cdr3_nt: TGTGCCAGCAGCTCGATGACAGGGGTCGTATCTGGGGCCAACGTCCTGACTTTC; cdr3_aa: CASSSMTGVVSGANVLTF
d_call: TRBD2; v_call: TRBV12-3/TRBV12-4; j_call: TRBJ2-7; clone_size: few; cdr3_nt: TGTGCCAGCAGCCGAGCTAGCGGGAGTCCCCTCTACGAGCAGTACTTC; cdr3_aa: CASSRASGSPLYEQYF
d_call: .; v_call: TRBV10-3; j_call: TRBJ2-6; clone_size: few; cdr3_nt: TGTGCCATCAGGACAGGAGCCAGCTCTGGGGCCAACGTCCTGACTTTC; cdr3_aa: CAIRTGASSGANVLTF
d_call: .; v_call: TRBV5-1; j_call: TRBJ1-2; clone_size: many; cdr3_nt: TGCGCCAGCAGCCCGGACACCAACTATGGCTACACCTTC; cdr3_aa: CASSPDTNYGYTF
d_call: .; v_call: TRBV7-2; j_call: TRBJ2-7; clone_size: .; cdr3_nt: TGTGCCAGCCAAAAACCGGGAAACCACTACGAGCAGTACTTC; cdr3_aa: CASQKPGNHYEQYF
d_call: .; v_call: TRBV6-5; j_call: TRBJ2-1; clone_size: many; cdr3_nt: TGTGCCAGCAGTTACTCGTTGGGACAATGGAATGAGCAGTTCTTC; cdr3_aa: CASSYSLGQWNEQFF
d_call: .; v_call: TRBV24-1; j_call: TRBJ2-7; clone_size: few; cdr3_nt: TGTGCCACCAGTGGCAGGGGCGAGCAGTACTTC; cdr3_aa: CATSGRGEQYF
d_call: TRBD2; v_call: TRBV20-1; j_call: TRBJ2-1; clone_size: few; cdr3_nt: TGCAGTGCGAGACTAGCGGGAGTCCATGAGCAGTTCTTC; cdr3_aa: CSARLAGVHEQFF
d_call: .; v_call: TRBV11-2; j_call: TRBJ1-5; clone_size: .; cdr3_nt: TGTGCCAGCAGCCCAAGGCCGAACAATCAGCCCCAGCATTTT; cdr3_aa: CASSPRPNNQPQHF
d_call: .; v_call: TRBV10-3; j_call: TRBJ1-5; clone_size: once; cdr3_nt: TGTGCCATCAGTCATGGGGGCAATCAGCCCCAGCATTTT; cdr3_aa: CAISHGGNQPQHF